This TCR beta chain stems from a study of blood T cell repertoires in COVID-19. Looking at the study overall: The study drew acute and convalescent COVID-19 samples from the United States, Italy and Spain.

The participants were between about 18 and 90 years old and came from about two dozen US areas. Clinical histories supplied by participants themselves formed the basis of cohort assignment. The authors' processing: How many nucleated cells were present was estimated from reference gene primer amplification. Repertoires were generated with immunoSEQ multiplex PCR, while TCRdb's copy carries only in-frame clones and drops some. The V and J calls and clone size are taken from that table; D and trimming were inferred from the DNA. The repertoire has 150,000 or so clones, roughly 90% of them found once; the top ten carry approximately 4.3%. This CDR3 is built from 15 residues. Trimming removed 0 bases from V and 7 bases from J; junction bases left unmatched: 4. Germline values: CDR1 LGHNA, CDR2 YSLEER. In its sample, this clone was seen once.

This TCR was sampled from a woman between 40 and 55 years old who had been exposed to COVID-19. Sequences were obtained from PBMCs or T cells enriched from blood (not recorded which). The chain is built from TRBV4-3 and TRBJ2-1, with 9 positions matching TRBD1. The DNA of the CDR3 is TGCGCCAGCAGCCAAGATCGACAGGGGGAGAATGAGCAGTTCTTC. Protein sequence: CASSQDRQGENEQFF.